These 11 T cell receptor beta chains originate from one sample sequenced in a study of T cell clusters in autoimmune cytopenias. TRB amplification used approximately 270 ng of peripheral blood genomic DNA. Multiplex touch-down PCR amplified TRB using TRB-A and TRB-B pools in one tube. Reanalyzing the multiplex PCR reads, TCRdb keeps one entry per CDR3 protein, without DNA. The sample totals thousands of distinct CDR3 sequences. The specimen was peripheral blood. These receptors were collected from a human donor with an autoimmune cytopenia or autoimmune hepatitis (not recorded which).

This clonotype ranks as medium-sized in terms of frequency. The chain employs TRBV19 and TRBJ2-4; TCRdb proposes TRBD1, but this gene call is untestable without DNA. From germline, CDR1 is LNHDA and CDR2 SQIVND (reference sequence). The length of the CDR3 is 17 residues. The CDR3 sequence: CASSSPGHPTAKNIQYF.

The chain couples TRBV20-1 to TRBJ2-3; TCRdb gives TRBD2 as the D gene, but with no DNA this cannot be confirmed. Germline CDR1 is DFQATT and CDR2 is SNEGSKA (reference sequence). The CDR3 length is 15 residues. The CDR3 spells CSASGLAGGTDTQYF.

The chain recombines TRBV14 with TRBJ1-2; as DNA is missing, the TRBD1 call by TCRdb cannot be tested. This CDR3 comprises 18 residues. CDR1 SGHDN and CDR2 FVKESK come from the germline V gene. The CDR3 loop reads CASSQDNGWGAPYYGYTF.

J is TRBJ2-5 and V is TRBV6-5; the TCRdb call, TRBD1, lacks DNA for checking. The germline V gene has CDR1 MNHEY and CDR2 SVGAGI. This CDR3 contains 16 residues. The CDR3: CASSAPTRSGFQTQYF.

This clonotype is classed as medium-sized by frequency. The chain's CDR3 is CASRHRGDEQYF. The chain has TRBV12-3 or TRBV12-4 and TRBJ2-7; TCRdb selects TRBD1, and the lack of DNA leaves this call unchecked. The CDR3 sequence is 12 residues long.

The chain links TRBV7-9 to TRBJ2-3; TCRdb proposes TRBD1, but this gene call is untestable without DNA. The CDR3 is 16 amino acids. The germline V gene has CDR1 SEHNR and CDR2 FQNEAQ (reference sequence). This CDR3 reads CASSLYGAESTDTQYF.

Its frequency marks this clonotype as medium-sized. The CDR3 reads CASSIGRGRNTGELFF. V and J are TRBV19 and TRBJ2-2; TCRdb outputs TRBD1, but without DNA this stays unchecked. This CDR3 is 16 amino acids long. Per the germline V gene, CDR1 is LNHDA and CDR2 is SQIVND (reference sequence).

The chain joins TRBV20-1 to TRBJ2-2; TCRdb's D call, TRBD1, is unchecked because there is no DNA. The CDR3 length is 13 residues. CDR1 DFQATT and CDR2 SNEGSKA come from the germline V gene (reference sequence). CDR3 amino acids: CSADRDRTGELFF.

This clonotype is labeled medium-sized based on frequency. The chain has TRBV12-3 or TRBV12-4 and TRBJ2-3; TCRdb's assignment of TRBD2 cannot be checked, as there is no DNA. The CDR3 is 15 residues long. The CDR3 loop is CASSRLGAPTDTQYF.

By frequency, this clonotype is medium-sized. The chain is built from TRBV5-1 and TRBJ2-7. The CDR3 extends over 12 amino acids. Germline V lookup: CDR1 SGHRS, CDR2 YFSETQ. CDR3 sequence reads: CASSFSSYEQYF.

The chain joins TRBV7-2 to TRBJ2-3; TCRdb's assignment of TRBD2 cannot be checked, as there is no DNA. This CDR3 region has 17 residues. Germline V CDR1 and CDR2: SGHTA, FQGNSA. CDR3 region: CASSPPPRGREGDTQYF.